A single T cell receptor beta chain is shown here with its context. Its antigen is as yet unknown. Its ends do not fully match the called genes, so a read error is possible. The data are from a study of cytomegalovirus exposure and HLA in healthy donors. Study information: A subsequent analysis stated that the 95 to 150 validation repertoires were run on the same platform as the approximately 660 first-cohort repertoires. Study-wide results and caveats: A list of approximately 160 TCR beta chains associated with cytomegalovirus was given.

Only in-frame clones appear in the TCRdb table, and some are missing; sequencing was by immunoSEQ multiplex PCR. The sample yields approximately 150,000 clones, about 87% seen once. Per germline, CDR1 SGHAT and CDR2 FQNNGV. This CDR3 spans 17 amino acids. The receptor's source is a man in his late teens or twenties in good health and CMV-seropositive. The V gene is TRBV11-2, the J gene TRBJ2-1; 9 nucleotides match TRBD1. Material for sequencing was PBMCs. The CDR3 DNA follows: TGTGCCAGCAGCCCTCTCTCGGACAGGGGCGCGTACAATGAGCGGTTCTTC. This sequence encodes CASSPLSDRGAYNERFF.